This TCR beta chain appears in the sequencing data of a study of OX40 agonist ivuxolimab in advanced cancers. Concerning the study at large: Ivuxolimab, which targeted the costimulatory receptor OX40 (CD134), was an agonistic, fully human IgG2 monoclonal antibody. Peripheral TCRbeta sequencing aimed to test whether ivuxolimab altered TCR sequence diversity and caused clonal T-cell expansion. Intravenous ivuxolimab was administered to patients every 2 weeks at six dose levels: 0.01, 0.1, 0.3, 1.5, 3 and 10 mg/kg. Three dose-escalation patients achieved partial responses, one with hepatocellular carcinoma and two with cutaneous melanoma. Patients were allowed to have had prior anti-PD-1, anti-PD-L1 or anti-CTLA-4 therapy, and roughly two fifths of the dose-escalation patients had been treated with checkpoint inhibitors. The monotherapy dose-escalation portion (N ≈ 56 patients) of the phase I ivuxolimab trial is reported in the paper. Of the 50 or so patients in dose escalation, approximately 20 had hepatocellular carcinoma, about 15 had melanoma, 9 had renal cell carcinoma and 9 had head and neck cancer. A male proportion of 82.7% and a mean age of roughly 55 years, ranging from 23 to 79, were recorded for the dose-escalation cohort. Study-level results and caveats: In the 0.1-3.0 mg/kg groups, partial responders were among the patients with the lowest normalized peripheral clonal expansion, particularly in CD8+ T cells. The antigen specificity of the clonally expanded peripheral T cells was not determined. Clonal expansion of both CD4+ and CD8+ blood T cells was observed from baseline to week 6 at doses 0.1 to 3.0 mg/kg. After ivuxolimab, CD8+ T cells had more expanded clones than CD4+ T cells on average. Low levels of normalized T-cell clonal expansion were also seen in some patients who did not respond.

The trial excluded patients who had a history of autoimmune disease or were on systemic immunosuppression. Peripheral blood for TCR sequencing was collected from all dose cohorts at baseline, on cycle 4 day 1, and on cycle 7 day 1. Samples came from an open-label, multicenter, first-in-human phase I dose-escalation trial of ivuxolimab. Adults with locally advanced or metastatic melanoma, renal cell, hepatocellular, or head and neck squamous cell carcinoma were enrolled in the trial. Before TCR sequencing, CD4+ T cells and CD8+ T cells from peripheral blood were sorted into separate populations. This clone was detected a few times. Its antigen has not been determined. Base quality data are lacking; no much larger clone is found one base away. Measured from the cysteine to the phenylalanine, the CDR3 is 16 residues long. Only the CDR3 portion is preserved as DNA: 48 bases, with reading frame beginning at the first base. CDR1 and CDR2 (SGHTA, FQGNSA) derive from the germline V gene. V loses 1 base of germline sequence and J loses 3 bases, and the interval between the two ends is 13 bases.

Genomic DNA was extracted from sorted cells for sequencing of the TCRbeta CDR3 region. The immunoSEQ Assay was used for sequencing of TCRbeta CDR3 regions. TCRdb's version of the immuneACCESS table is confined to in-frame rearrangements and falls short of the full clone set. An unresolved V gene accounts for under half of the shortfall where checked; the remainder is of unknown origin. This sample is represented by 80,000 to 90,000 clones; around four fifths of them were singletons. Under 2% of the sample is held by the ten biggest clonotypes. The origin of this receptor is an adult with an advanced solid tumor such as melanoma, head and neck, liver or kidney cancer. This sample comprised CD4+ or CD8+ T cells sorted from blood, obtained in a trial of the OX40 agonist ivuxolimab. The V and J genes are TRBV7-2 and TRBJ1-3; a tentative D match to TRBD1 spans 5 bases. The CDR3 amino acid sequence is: CASSLGGRPYGNTIYF. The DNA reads TGTGCCAGCAGCTTAGGGGGCAGACCCTATGGAAACACCATATATTTT.